This TCR beta chain came from a study of blood T cell repertoires in COVID-19. About the study: Samples taken during acute and convalescent COVID-19 were collected in the United States, Italy and Spain. PBMCs, B-cell-depleted T cells, or T cells provided the cDNA or gDNA that made up the material.

Per the original methods: Amplification of reference gene primers was used by the study to estimate nucleated cell counts. Clones were sequenced by immunoSEQ multiplex PCR, and TCRdb holds only the in-frame ones, with some missing. V and J calls and clone size are given by that table; D and trimming were obtained from the DNA. The sample carries roughly 130,000 clones, 90% recorded once. In this sample, this clone turned up once. The CDR3 covers 15 residues. Trimming cost V 2 bases and J 0 bases, with 11 bases left between them. Germline V gene lookup returns CDR1 MGHRA and CDR2 YSYEKL. The chain carries TRBV4-1 and TRBJ2-7; D might be TRBD1 (6 bases). The TCR sequence derives from a man aged 55 to 69 with COVID-19, enrolled during active disease. Sequencing input: peripheral blood. For the CDR3, the DNA is TGCGCCAGCAGCCAAACAGGGACCAGCTCCTACGAGCAGTACTTC. This codes for CASSQTGTSSYEQYF.